This TCR beta chain was sequenced in a study of identical twins. This clonotype came up many times. Antigen: not known. At one end the junction does not follow the germline gene, possibly because of a read error. One entry per CDR3 protein, called by TCRdb with MiXCR from the 5' RACE reads. The sample lists about 660,000 distinct CDR3 sequences, approximately 9% occurring once. Study observations and caveats: Models predicted too little out-of-frame TCR alpha sharing in monozygotic twins. Beta clonotypes that were abundant in cord blood contained fewer insertions, a pattern absent from memory repertoires. These conclusions were based on statistical analysis (cross-sectional, not following the same donors).

This CDR3 is built from 11 residues. Germline V gives CDR1 SEHNR, CDR2 FQNEAQ (reference sequence). These data also featured in a second study, about yellow fever vaccine responses in identical twins.

The receptor was isolated from a young woman in good health. The chain is built from TRBV7-9 and TRBJ2-1; possibly TRBD1 or TRBD2 for D (5 bases each). Sequencing was performed on PBMCs. DNA for the CDR3: TGTGCCAGCAGCCCCGGGACGACTAACAGCTTC. Translating gives CASSPGTTNSF. Supplemented by reference TRBV7-9 and TRBJ2-1, the full variable domain reads DTGVSQNPRHKITKRGQNVTFRCDPISEHNRLYWYRQTLGQGPEFLTYFQNEAQLEKSRLLSDRFSAERPKGSFSTLEIQRTEQGDSAMYLCASSPGTTNSFGPGTRLTVL.